This T cell receptor beta chain was documented in a study of blood T cell repertoires in COVID-19. As originally analysed: Researchers report that nucleated cell counts were estimated from reference gene primer amplification. Data came from immunoSEQ multiplex PCR; TCRdb stores just in-frame clones and leaves some out. V and J calls and clone size come straight from that table; D and trimming were deduced from the DNA. The sample records over 200,000 clones, about 86% being singletons. V was cut by 10 bases and J by 4 bases, with 16 bases left in between. Germline CDR1 and CDR2: MNHNY and SVGAGI (reference sequence). This CDR3 contains 13 residues.

The sequenced material came from PBMCs or T cells enriched from blood (not recorded which). The chain employs TRBV6-6 and TRBJ1-2, with TRBD1 as a possible D gene (5 bases). The receptor was derived from a woman in her forties or fifties in a cohort exposed to, infected with or recovered from COVID-19 (not recorded which). CDR3: CATDDSAIYGYTF. The DNA of the CDR3 is TGTGCCACCGATGACAGTGCCATCTATGGCTACACCTTC.